These 20 T cell receptor beta chains were sequenced from one sample in a study of T-cell memory formation after mild COVID-19. TCRdb re-derived calls from the 5' RACE reads in MiXCR, one entry per CDR3 protein. The sample lists around 340,000 distinct CDR3 sequences; roughly 20% were seen once. Sequencing was performed on PBMCs or a T cell subset sorted from them (not recorded which). The receptor set was obtained from an adult woman who had mild COVID-19 (a few samples of this study predate the infection). Cell type and time point are not known.

V and J are TRBV6-5 and TRBJ2-3; D is uncertain. Germline-derived CDR1 and CDR2 are MNHEY and SVGAGI. The CDR3 extends over 14 amino acids. Trimming stripped 6 bases from V and 0 bases from J, with 10 bases between. The CDR3 DNA sequence: TGTGCCAGCAGCCCGGCTCCAAGCACAGATACGCAGTATTTT. This encodes CASSPAPSTDTQYF.

CDR3 sequence: CASSKPGQGSLQHQPQHF. The CDR3 coding sequence is TGTGCCAGCAGCAAACCGGGACAGGGGTCACTGCAGCATCAGCCCCAGCATTTT. The V and J genes are TRBV12-3 or TRBV12-4 and TRBJ1-5, with 10 positions matching TRBD1. The CDR3 loop spans 18 amino acids. Trimming removed 6 bases from V and 5 bases from J; junction bases left unmatched: 16.

The chain joins TRBV6-2 or TRBV6-3 to TRBJ2-7, with no clear D. Per germline, CDR1 MNHEY and CDR2 SVGEGT. The CDR3 length is 18 residues. Trimming pared 6 bases from V and 0 bases from J, leaving 24 bases between. As DNA, the CDR3 is TGTGCCAGCAGCCCCCCGGGTGGCAATTATATGAGCTCCTACGAGCAGTACTTC. Translating it yields CASSPPGGNYMSSYEQYF.

This clonotype was seen only once. The chain employs TRBV7-2 and TRBJ2-1, with no clear D. The CDR3 runs to 14 residues. Germline V gene sequence: CDR1 SGHTA, CDR2 FQGNSA. The ends were cut back, 2 bases at V and 14 bases at J, with 19 bases in the middle. The chain's CDR3 is CASSLTFVGTWEFF. CDR3 in DNA: TGTGCCAGCAGCTTAACCTTTGTCGGAACTTGGGAGTTCTTC.

This clonotype showed up just a few times. This chain uses TRBV3-1 with TRBJ2-1; TRBD2 aligns across 8 bases. Germline V gene lookup returns CDR1 LGHDT and CDR2 YNNKEL (reference sequence). V lost 0 bases, J lost 9 bases, and 7 bases stayed unmatched. The CDR3 sequence is 15 residues long. The CDR3 sequence is CASSQEGLVVSEQFF. As DNA, the CDR3 is TGTGCCAGCAGCCAAGAGGGACTAGTTGTCAGTGAGCAGTTCTTC.

The V call is TRBV5-1, the J call TRBJ1-1; TRBD1 might be the D (6 bases). Germline V gene data show CDR1 as SGHRS and CDR2 as YFSETQ. V was clipped by 4 bases and J by 0 bases, with 10 bases between them. The CDR3 runs 14 residues. CDR3 DNA sequence: TGCGCCAGCAGCATGGGGGCAATGAACACTGAAGCTTTCTTT. Translating gives CASSMGAMNTEAFF.

This clonotype has just a few counts. The rearrangement links TRBV6-6 to TRBJ2-1; TRBD2 aligns across 7 bases. Germline CDR1 is MNHNY and CDR2 is SVGAGI (reference sequence). The V gene end was trimmed by 5 bases and the J gene end by 6 bases; junction bases not matched to a gene: 10. This CDR3 region has 15 residues. Here the CDR3 reads CASSISSGVGNEQFF. Here the CDR3 DNA reads TGTGCCAGCAGTATTTCTAGCGGAGTCGGCAATGAGCAGTTCTTC.

V gene TRBV4-2 combines with J gene TRBJ2-5; TRBD2 matches 12 bases. Germline V gives CDR1 LGHNA, CDR2 YNFKEQ. CDR3 length equals 18 residues. After removal of 4 bases from V and 5 bases from J, the junction contained 14 bases not matched to a gene. The CDR3 DNA follows: TGTGCCAGCAGCCGAGGGGTGGCTAGCGGGAGGGCCTTGGAGACCCAGTACTTC. As protein: CASSRGVASGRALETQYF.

This clonotype has only a few counts. The chain combines TRBV4-2 with TRBJ2-1; 10 positions match TRBD1. CDR1 and CDR2 from the germline V gene are LGHNA and YNFKEQ. The CDR3 has 14 residues. Trimming at V came to 4 bases and at J to 6 bases, leaving 3 bases not matched to a gene. This CDR3 is CASSPRTGGNEQFF. CDR3 DNA sequence: TGTGCCAGCAGCCCCCGGACAGGGGGCAATGAGCAGTTCTTC.

The sample holds a few counts of this clonotype. J is TRBJ1-1 and V is TRBV5-4, with D possibly being TRBD1 (6 bases). The germline CDR1 and CDR2 sequences are SGHNT and YYREEE (reference sequence). The CDR3 is 13 residues long. The germline V and J ends were trimmed by 5 bases and 6 bases, with 14 bases remaining between them. The CDR3 bases are TGTGCCAGCAGATACGCTACAGGGTCTGAAGCTTTCTTT. Translating gives CASRYATGSEAFF. Combining the CDR3 with reference TRBV5-4 and TRBJ1-1 gives the whole variable domain ETGVTQSPTHLIKTRGQQVTLRCSSQSGHNTVSWYQQALGQGPQFIFQYYREEENGRGNFPPRFSGLQFPNYSSELNVNALELDDSALYLCASRYATGSEAFFGQGTRLTVV.

This sequence joins TRBV18 and TRBJ2-7; D is unclear. The germline V gene encodes CDR1 KGHSH and CDR2 LQKENI. The CDR3 is 18 residues long. V was trimmed by 2 bases and J by 6 bases, leaving 26 bases between them. In nucleotides, the CDR3 is TGTGCCAGCTCACCAAGGTCATCGTCAGGTCGGCTCTCTCGCGAGCAGTACTTC. It encodes CASSPRSSSGRLSREQYF.

The chain joins TRBV4-2 to TRBJ2-5; TRBD1 agrees at 7 bases. Germline trimming cut 4 bases from V and 5 bases from J; bases unmatched to any gene: 10. The CDR3 loop spans 15 amino acids. Germline CDR1 LGHNA, CDR2 YNFKEQ. The chain's CDR3 is CASSPDRVSGETQYF. In nucleotides, the CDR3 is TGTGCCAGCAGCCCAGACAGGGTATCGGGCGAGACCCAGTACTTC.

This clonotype was picked up a small number of times. The rearrangement joins TRBV7-3 to TRBJ2-1, with TRBD2 identical over 7 bases. The germline CDR1 and CDR2 sequences are SGHTA and FQGTGA. There are 19 residues in the CDR3. Losses at the gene ends were 5 bases for V and 3 bases for J; bases not matched to a gene: 19. CDR3 DNA: TGTGCCAGCAGCCCTCGAACGGGGGGAGTCAGTCTAATCTACAATGAGCAGTTCTTC. Protein: CASSPRTGGVSLIYNEQFF.

The chain is built from TRBV28 and TRBJ1-5; the D is unclear. Germline loops: CDR1 MDHEN, CDR2 SYDVKM. CDR3 length equals 17 residues. V dropped 3 bases and J dropped 0 bases, with 15 bases sitting between them. The CDR3: CASSFLQPPYSNQPQHF. CDR3 sequence (DNA): TGTGCCAGCAGTTTTCTTCAACCCCCTTATAGCAATCAGCCCCAGCATTTT.

The chain is built from TRBV20-1 and TRBJ2-7; 11 nucleotides line up with TRBD2. Germline CDR1 and CDR2: DFQATT and SNEGSKA (reference sequence). This CDR3 region has 14 residues. With V trimmed by 1 base and J by 7 bases, 6 bases remained unmatched. CDR3 sequence: CSARGTSGRSEQYF. CDR3 in DNA: TGCAGTGCTAGAGGCACTAGCGGGAGAAGTGAGCAGTACTTC.

This clonotype was counted only a few times. The chain uses TRBV7-2 and TRBJ1-1; a possible D gene is TRBD1 (5 bases). CDR1 and CDR2 (germline): SGHTA, FQGNSA. The V gene lost 4 bases and the J gene lost 7 bases, with 16 bases spanning the gap. The CDR3 loop spans 14 amino acids. This CDR3 reads CASSSPDSPGEAFF. As DNA, the CDR3 is TGTGCCAGCAGCTCCCCAGACAGCCCTGGTGAAGCTTTCTTT.

This clonotype was seen a handful of times. The chain uses TRBV12-3 or TRBV12-4 and TRBJ2-1; D perhaps matches TRBD2 (6 bases). V shed 2 bases and J shed 4 bases, with 15 bases lying between them. This CDR3 contains 16 residues. The CDR3 loop is CASSLKDYYQYNEQFF. In nucleotides, the CDR3 is TGTGCCAGCAGTTTAAAGGACTACTACCAATACAATGAGCAGTTCTTC.

This clonotype was counted a few times. The chain carries TRBV5-1 and TRBJ2-3; D unclear. V was pared by 3 bases and J by 1 base, with 9 bases between. Germline V lookup: CDR1 SGHRS, CDR2 YFSETQ. This CDR3 comprises 14 residues. The DNA of the CDR3 is TGCGCCAGCAGCTGGACCATTCGCACAGATACGCAGTATTTT. The encoded protein is CASSWTIRTDTQYF. Using reference TRBV5-1 and TRBJ2-3 for the parts outside the CDR3, the full variable domain is KAGVTQTPRYLIKTRGQQVTLSCSPISGHRSVSWYQQTPGQGLQFLFEYFSETQRNKGNFPGRFSGRQFSNSRSEMNVSTLELGDSALYLCASSWTIRTDTQYFGPGTRLTVL.

This chain uses TRBV20-1 with TRBJ1-2, with D perhaps TRBD1 (5 bases). The CDR3 has 14 amino acids. The germline V and J ends were trimmed by 1 base and 4 bases, with 13 bases remaining between them. Germline values: CDR1 DFQATT, CDR2 SNEGSKA (reference sequence). In DNA, the CDR3 is TGCAGTGCTAGAGGGGACGGTGCGGGCTATGGCTACACCTTC. Protein: CSARGDGAGYGYTF.

In its sample, this clonotype was seen a few times. This chain links TRBV4-1 with TRBJ1-4; D remains ambiguous. The germline V gene encodes CDR1 MGHRA and CDR2 YSYEKL. The CDR3 extends over 14 amino acids. Between the trimmed V and J ends, which lost 4 bases and 8 bases, there was a span of 14 bases. This chain's CDR3 is CASSPTRWEEKLFF. The DNA of the CDR3 is TGCGCCAGCAGCCCGACTCGATGGGAGGAAAAACTGTTTTTT.